These 25 T cell receptor beta chains came from one sample sequenced in a study of patients and donors after allogeneic stem cell transplantation. MiXCR, applied by TCRdb to the RT-PCR reads, yields one record per CDR3 protein. The table includes 2,700 or so distinct CDR3 sequences, around 8.2% detected once. The sequenced sample consisted of blood, either unsorted or a sorted T cell fraction (not recorded which). Every receptor here comes from a human donor who was either an allogeneic HSCT recipient or a stem cell or donor lymphocyte infusion donor (not recorded which). It is not recorded whose cells these are; they may come from a transplant donor.

This clonotype is termed large. The CDR3 here is CASSSGTGISYEQYF. CDR3 nucleotide sequence: TGTGCCAGCAGCTCCGGGACAGGTATATCCTACGAGCAGTACTTC. V usage is TRBV7-6 and J usage is TRBJ2-7; 8 bases are a match to TRBD1. The CDR3 totals 15 residues. Looked up from germline, CDR1 is SGHVS and CDR2 is FNYEAQ. Trimming took 4 bases from V and 1 from J; bases not matched to a gene: 6.

By share, this clonotype ranks as large. The chain links TRBV3-1 to TRBJ2-7; D unclear. Germline assignment: CDR1 LGHDT and CDR2 YNNKEL (reference sequence). V gave up 5 bases and J gave up 1 base, with 3 bases separating them. The CDR3 consists of 11 residues. CDR3 bases: TGTGCCAGCAGCACGTCCTACGAGCAGTACTTC. This codes for CASSTSYEQYF.

The chain has TRBV7-3 and TRBJ2-1, with TRBD1 matching over 9 bases. CDR3 length equals 15 residues. Germline CDR1 SGHTA, CDR2 FQGTGA. The junction had 8 bases not matched to a gene; V was cut back by 5 bases and J by 6 bases. In nucleotides, the CDR3 is TGTGCCAGCAGCCCCCTCGGGACAGGGAGCAATGAGCAGTTCTTC. It encodes CASSPLGTGSNEQFF.

This chain's CDR3 is CASSQGPWDTQYF. The CDR3 nucleotides read TGCGCCAGCAGCCAAGGCCCTTGGGATACGCAGTATTTT. This chain joins TRBV4-3 and TRBJ2-3, with D uncertain. V dropped 1 base and J dropped 6 bases, with 8 bases sitting between them. CDR3 length equals 13 residues. Germline lookup yields CDR1 LGHNA and CDR2 YSLEER.

This clonotype is medium-sized within its sample. The V gene is TRBV7-2, the J gene TRBJ2-2; possible D gene TRBD2, 6 bases. Between the trimmed V and J ends, which lost 4 bases and 1 base, there was a span of 13 bases. The CDR3 runs 16 residues. Germline CDR1 reads SGHTA; CDR2 reads FQGNSA. The CDR3 region is CASSYASARNTGELFF. The CDR3 DNA is TGTGCCAGCAGCTACGCTAGCGCGAGGAACACCGGGGAGCTGTTTTTT.

This clonotype was observed a single time. The rearrangement uses TRBV7-2 and TRBJ2-4; perhaps TRBD2 as D (5 bases). There are 15 residues in the CDR3. V lost 7 bases and J lost 1, with 14 bases in between. The germline CDR1 and CDR2 sequences are SGHTA and FQGNSA. The CDR3 here is CASMAPGGAKNIQYF. CDR3 DNA: TGTGCCAGCATGGCCCCGGGCGGGGCCAAAAACATTCAGTACTTC.

The V and J genes are TRBV5-5 and TRBJ2-3; D ambiguous. This CDR3 contains 13 residues. CDR1 and CDR2 (germline): SGHKS, YYEKEE (reference sequence). V lost 4 bases and J 5 bases, leaving 11 bases between the germline ends. CDR3 in DNA: TGTGCCAGCAGCCAGGTGATTCTAGATACGCAGTATTTT. Amino acid sequence: CASSQVILDTQYF.

The chain is built from TRBV27 and TRBJ2-7; no reliable D call. CDR1 is MNHEY, CDR2 SMNVEV, per germline (reference sequence). CDR3 size: 9 residues. With 7 bases removed from V and 3 bases from J, the gap between germline ends came to 1 base. CDR3 loop: CASNYEQYF. CDR3 DNA: TGTGCCAGCAACTACGAGCAGTACTTC.

This clonotype was observed a few times. The chain links TRBV12-3 or TRBV12-4 to TRBJ1-2, with 7 positions matching TRBD1. The CDR3 has 14 residues. The J segment lost 4 bases and the V segment lost 5 bases, leaving 7 bases of the junction unmatched. CDR3 bases: TGTGCCAGCAGTACTCGGGACAGATTCTATGGCTACACCTTC. Translation gives CASSTRDRFYGYTF.

This clonotype was counted a few times. CDR3 bases: TGTGCCAGCAGCTTAGCTAGTACAGGGGGCGTCGGCTCCTACAATGAGCAGTTCTTC. This translates into CASSLASTGGVGSYNEQFF. The J gene is TRBJ2-1, the V gene TRBV7-2, with 9 bases lining up with TRBD1. Losses at the gene ends were 0 bases for V and 0 bases for J; bases not matched to a gene: 9. Germline CDR1 reads SGHTA; CDR2 reads FQGNSA. The CDR3 has 19 residues.

The chain has TRBV27 and TRBJ2-3, with 7 bases fitting TRBD2. Germline values: CDR1 MNHEY, CDR2 SMNVEV (reference sequence). This CDR3 contains 15 residues. Germline trimming cut 4 bases from V and 0 bases from J; bases unmatched to any gene: 4. The CDR3 bases are TGTGCCAGCAGTTGGCGCGGGGGAAGCACAGATACGCAGTATTTT. This translates into CASSWRGGSTDTQYF.

This clonotype ranks as medium-sized (0.01 to 0.1%). The J gene is TRBJ2-7, the V gene TRBV12-3 or TRBV12-4; 10 bases are shared with TRBD2. V was clipped by 6 bases and J by 3 bases; unmatched bases: 5. The CDR3 is 14 residues long. The CDR3 DNA follows: TGTGCCAGCAGCCGGACTAGCGGAAACTACGAGCAGTACTTC. Amino acids: CASSRTSGNYEQYF.

This clonotype was picked up a small number of times. This chain uses TRBV7-9 with TRBJ2-3; 8 bases line up with TRBD2. The CDR3 sequence is 15 residues long. Trimming removed 2 bases from V and 1 base from J; junction bases left unmatched: 2. Germline loops: CDR1 SEHNR, CDR2 FQNEAQ (reference sequence). CDR3 amino acids: CASSLNGRGTDTQYF. DNA of the CDR3: TGTGCCAGCAGCTTAAACGGGAGGGGCACAGATACGCAGTATTTT.

This clonotype is termed medium-sized (0.01 to 0.1%). The CDR3 reads CASSLSGPGTQYF. In nucleotides, the CDR3 is TGTGCCAGCAGTTTGAGCGGCCCGGGTACGCAGTATTTT. J is TRBJ2-3 and V is TRBV12-3 or TRBV12-4; tentative D call: TRBD2 (5 bases). This CDR3 contains 13 residues. Trimming pared 3 bases from V and 8 bases from J, leaving 12 bases between.

The V call is TRBV6-4, the J call TRBJ2-3, with TRBD2 identical over 13 bases. After removal of 6 bases from V and 6 bases from J, the junction contained 9 bases not matched to a gene. CDR1 and CDR2 (germline): MRHNA, SNTAGT. The CDR3 is 16 residues long. The CDR3 protein is CASSTGLAGVVDTQYF. CDR3 DNA: TGTGCCAGCAGCACCGGACTAGCGGGAGTAGTGGATACGCAGTATTTT.

This clonotype has a handful of counts. V is TRBV6-2 or TRBV6-3 and J is TRBJ1-1, with D possibly being TRBD1 (6 bases). Trimming stripped 2 bases from V and 0 bases from J, with 7 bases between. The germline V gene has CDR1 MNHEY and CDR2 SVGEGT. The CDR3 is made up of 14 amino acids. The CDR3 DNA is TGTGCCAGCAGTTACGGGGGCCTGAACACTGAAGCTTTCTTT. Its translation is CASSYGGLNTEAFF.

Within the sample, this clonotype is medium-sized. The chain links TRBV11-2 to TRBJ2-1, with D hard to call. V shed 3 bases and J shed 2 bases, with 11 bases lying between them. CDR1 is SGHAT, CDR2 FQNNGV, per germline. The CDR3 has 15 amino acids. The CDR3 coding sequence is TGTGCCAGCAGCTTTCAGGCCCTACCCTACAATGAGCAGTTCTTC. It specifies CASSFQALPYNEQFF. Together with reference TRBV11-2 and TRBJ2-1, the CDR3 gives the full variable domain: EAGVAQSPRYKIIEKRQSVAFWCNPISGHATLYWYQQILGQGPKLLIQFQNNGVVDDSQLPKDRFSAERLKGVDSTLKIQPAKLEDSAVYLCASSFQALPYNEQFFGPGTRLTVL.

This clonotype has just a few counts. The V call is TRBV19, the J call TRBJ2-3, with D unclear. With 9 bases removed from V and 6 bases from J, the gap between germline ends came to 13 bases. CDR3 length: 12 residues. The germline CDR1 and CDR2 sequences are LNHDA and SQIVND (reference sequence). The CDR3 reads CAREPWRDTQYF. The CDR3 DNA is TGTGCCAGAGAACCATGGCGGGATACGCAGTATTTT.

This clonotype is categorized as medium-sized. J is TRBJ1-5 and V is TRBV12-3 or TRBV12-4; D uncertain. CDR3 length: 14 residues. With 1 base removed from V and 2 bases from J, the gap between germline ends came to 6 bases. CDR3 bases: TGTGCCAGCAGTTTAGGCGGGGGCAATCAGCCCCAGCATTTT. The encoded protein is CASSLGGGNQPQHF.

This sequence joins TRBV24-1 and TRBJ2-1; 16 bases agree with TRBD2. V was clipped by 5 bases and J by 5 bases; unmatched bases: 2. Germline lookup yields CDR1 KGHDR and CDR2 SFDVKD. The CDR3 consists of 16 residues. CDR3 DNA: TGTGCCACCAGTGCGGGACTAGCGGGAGGGAACAATGAGCAGTTCTTC. Protein product: CATSAGLAGGNNEQFF.

This clonotype is labeled as medium-sized. The J gene is TRBJ2-3, the V gene TRBV10-2, with 9 bases fitting TRBD2. Trimming cost V 6 bases and J 10 bases; bases outside gene matches: 8. This CDR3 contains 13 residues. Germline lookup yields CDR1 WSHSY and CDR2 SAAADI. The CDR3 sequence is CASRGTSTIAQYF. The CDR3 nucleotides read TGCGCCAGCAGAGGGACTAGCACCATTGCGCAGTATTTT.

This clonotype is medium-sized. The rearrangement uses TRBV27 and TRBJ2-7; possibly TRBD1 for D (6 bases). V dropped 6 bases and J dropped 0 bases, with 12 bases sitting between them. In germline, CDR1 is MNHEY, CDR2 SMNVEV (reference sequence). The CDR3 loop spans 14 amino acids. The CDR3 loop reads CASRLGTTSYEQYF. DNA for the CDR3: TGTGCCAGCAGGCTCGGGACAACCTCCTACGAGCAGTACTTC.

The rearrangement uses TRBV27 and TRBJ2-6; D call uncertain. This CDR3 contains 15 residues. V was pared by 3 bases and J by 4 bases, with 10 bases between. Germline assignment: CDR1 MNHEY and CDR2 SMNVEV (reference sequence). The CDR3 sequence: CASSFLFGGANVLTF. DNA for the CDR3: TGTGCCAGCAGTTTCCTCTTCGGAGGGGCCAACGTCCTGACTTTC.

This clonotype was seen a handful of times. The chain has TRBV6-2 or TRBV6-3 and TRBJ2-5; tentatively, D is TRBD2 (5 bases). Per the germline V gene, CDR1 is MNHEY and CDR2 is SVGEGT. The germline V and J ends were trimmed by 2 bases and 2 bases, with 24 bases remaining between them. This CDR3 is 19 amino acids long. CDR3 coding DNA: TGTGCCAGCAGTTACGTCACCTCTGCCAAGTACGGGGAACAAGAGACCCAGTACTTC. This encodes CASSYVTSAKYGEQETQYF.

This clonotype was found a few times. The chain uses TRBV28 and TRBJ2-7; 9 bases are a match to TRBD1. Trimming cost V 3 bases and J 6 bases; bases outside gene matches: 9. Germline V gene data show CDR1 as MDHEN and CDR2 as SYDVKM. The CDR3 spans 15 residues. This chain's CDR3 is CASSFSPGTGSEQYF. The DNA of the CDR3 is TGTGCCAGCAGTTTTTCCCCCGGGACAGGGAGCGAGCAGTACTTC.